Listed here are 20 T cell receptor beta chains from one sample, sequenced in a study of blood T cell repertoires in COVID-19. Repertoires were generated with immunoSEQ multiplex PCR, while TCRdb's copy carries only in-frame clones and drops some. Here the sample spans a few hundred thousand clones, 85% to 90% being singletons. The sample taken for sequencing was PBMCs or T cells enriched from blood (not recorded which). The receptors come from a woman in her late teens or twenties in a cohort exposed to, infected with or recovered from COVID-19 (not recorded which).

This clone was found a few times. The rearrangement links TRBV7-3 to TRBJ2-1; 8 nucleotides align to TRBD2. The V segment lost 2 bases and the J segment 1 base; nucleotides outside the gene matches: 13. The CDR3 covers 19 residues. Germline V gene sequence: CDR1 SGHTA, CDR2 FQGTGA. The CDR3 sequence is CASSLLPPAGVGSYNEQFF. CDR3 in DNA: TGTGCCAGCAGCTTACTCCCCCCAGCGGGGGTGGGTTCCTACAATGAGCAGTTCTTC.

DNA for the CDR3: TGTGCCAGCAGCTTAGACTACTCCTACAATGAGCAGTTCTTC. It codes for CASSLDYSYNEQFF. The chain recombines TRBV7-9 with TRBJ2-1; no clear D. V was clipped by 1 base and J by 0 bases, with 4 bases between them. The length of the CDR3 is 14 residues. CDR1 is SEHNR and CDR2 is FQNEAQ in the germline V gene (reference sequence).

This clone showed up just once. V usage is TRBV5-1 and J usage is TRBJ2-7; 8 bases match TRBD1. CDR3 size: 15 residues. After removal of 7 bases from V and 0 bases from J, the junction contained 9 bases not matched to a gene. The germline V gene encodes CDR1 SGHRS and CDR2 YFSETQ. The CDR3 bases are TGCGCCAGCTTCAATGGACAGGGCGGCTCCTACGAGCAGTACTTC. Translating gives CASFNGQGGSYEQYF.

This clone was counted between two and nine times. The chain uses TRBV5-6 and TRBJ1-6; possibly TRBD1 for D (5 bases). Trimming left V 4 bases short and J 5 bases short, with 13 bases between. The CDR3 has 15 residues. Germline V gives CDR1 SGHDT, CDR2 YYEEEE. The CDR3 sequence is CASSPRGDNNSPLHF. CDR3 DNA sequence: TGTGCCAGCAGCCCCCGGGGGGATAATAATTCACCCCTCCACTTT. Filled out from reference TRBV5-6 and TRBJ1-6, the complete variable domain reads DAGVTQSPTHLIKTRGQQVTLRCSPKSGHDTVSWYQQALGQGPQFIFQYYEEEERQRGNFPDRFSGHQFPNYSSELNVNALLLGDSALYLCASSPRGDNNSPLHFGNGTRLTVT.

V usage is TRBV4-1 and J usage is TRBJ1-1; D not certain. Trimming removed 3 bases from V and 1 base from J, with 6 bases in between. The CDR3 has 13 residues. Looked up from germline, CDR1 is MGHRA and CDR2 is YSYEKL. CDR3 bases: TGCGCCAGCAGCCACCAGTCGAACACTGAAGCTTTCTTT. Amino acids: CASSHQSNTEAFF.

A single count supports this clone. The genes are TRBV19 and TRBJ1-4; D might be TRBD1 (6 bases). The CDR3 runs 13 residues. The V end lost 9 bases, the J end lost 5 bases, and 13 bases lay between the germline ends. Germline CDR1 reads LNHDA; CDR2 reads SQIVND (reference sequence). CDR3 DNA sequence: TGTGCCAGCCAGAACAGGGACAATGAAAAACTGTTTTTT. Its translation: CASQNRDNEKLFF.

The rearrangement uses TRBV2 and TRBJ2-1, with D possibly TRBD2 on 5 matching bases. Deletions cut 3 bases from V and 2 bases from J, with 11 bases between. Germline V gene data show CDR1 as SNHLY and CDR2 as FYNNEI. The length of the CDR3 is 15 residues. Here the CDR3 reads CASSEPGRAYNEQFF. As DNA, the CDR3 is TGTGCCAGCAGTGAGCCGGGAAGAGCCTACAATGAGCAGTTCTTC.

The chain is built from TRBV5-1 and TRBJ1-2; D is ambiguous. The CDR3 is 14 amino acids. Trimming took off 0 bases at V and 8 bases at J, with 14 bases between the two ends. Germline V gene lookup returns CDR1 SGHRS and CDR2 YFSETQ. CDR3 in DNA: TGCGCCAGCAGCTTGGTAGCGGCAGTTCCAGGCTACACCTTC. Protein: CASSLVAAVPGYTF.

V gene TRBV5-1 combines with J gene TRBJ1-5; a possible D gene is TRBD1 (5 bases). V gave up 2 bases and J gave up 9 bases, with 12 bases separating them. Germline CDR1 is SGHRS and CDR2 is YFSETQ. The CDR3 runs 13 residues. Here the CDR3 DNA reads TGCGCCAGCAGCTTCAGGGCCTCGTCGCCCCAGCATTTT. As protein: CASSFRASSPQHF.

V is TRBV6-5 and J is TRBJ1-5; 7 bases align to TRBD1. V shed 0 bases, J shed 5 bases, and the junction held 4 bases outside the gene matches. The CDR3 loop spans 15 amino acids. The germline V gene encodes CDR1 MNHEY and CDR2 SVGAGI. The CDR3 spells CASSYSRQGDQPQHF. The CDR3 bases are TGTGCCAGCAGTTACTCAAGACAGGGCGATCAGCCCCAGCATTTT.

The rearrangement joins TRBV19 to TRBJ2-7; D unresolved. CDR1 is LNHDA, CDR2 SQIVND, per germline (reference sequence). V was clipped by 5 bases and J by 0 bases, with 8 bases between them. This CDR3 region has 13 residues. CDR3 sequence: CASSGGGSYEQYF. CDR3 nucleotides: TGTGCCAGTAGTGGTGGCGGCTCCTACGAGCAGTACTTC.

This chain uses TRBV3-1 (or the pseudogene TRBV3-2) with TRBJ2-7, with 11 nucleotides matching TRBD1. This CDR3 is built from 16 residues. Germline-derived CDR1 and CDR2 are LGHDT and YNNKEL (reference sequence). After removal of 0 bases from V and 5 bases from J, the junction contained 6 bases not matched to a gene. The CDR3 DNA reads TGTGCCAGCAGCCAAGAAGTAGGACAGGGGGCCCACGAGCAGTACTTC. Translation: CASSQEVGQGAHEQYF.

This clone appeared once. CDR3 in amino acids: CASSQNSGGELFF. The CDR3 DNA sequence: TGTGCCAGCAGCCAAAATAGCGGCGGGGAGCTGTTTTTT. This chain uses TRBV14 with TRBJ2-2; maybe TRBD2 (6 bases). CDR3 length: 13 amino acids. Trimming took 2 bases from V and 7 from J, leaving 8 bases between them. Germline values: CDR1 SGHDN, CDR2 FVKESK.

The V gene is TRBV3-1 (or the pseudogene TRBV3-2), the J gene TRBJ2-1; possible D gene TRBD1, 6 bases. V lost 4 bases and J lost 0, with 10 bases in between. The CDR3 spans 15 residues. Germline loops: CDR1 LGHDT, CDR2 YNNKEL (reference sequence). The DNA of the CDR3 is TGTGCCAGCAGCCCAGGGGACCCCTCCTACAATGAGCAGTTCTTC. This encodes CASSPGDPSYNEQFF.

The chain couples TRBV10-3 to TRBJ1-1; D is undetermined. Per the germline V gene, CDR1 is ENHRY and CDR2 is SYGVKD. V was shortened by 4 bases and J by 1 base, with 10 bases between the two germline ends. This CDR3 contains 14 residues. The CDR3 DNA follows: TGTGCCATCAGTGTGGGAGCGACGAACACTGAAGCTTTCTTT. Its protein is CAISVGATNTEAFF.

The CDR3 coding sequence is TGTGCCAGCAGTTTATTATCCCCTAATTCACCCCTCCACTTT. Translating it yields CASSLLSPNSPLHF. V and J are TRBV27 and TRBJ1-6; D is ambiguous. Germline CDR1 and CDR2: MNHEY and SMNVEV (reference sequence). Trimming stripped 1 base from V and 6 bases from J, with 7 bases between. CDR3 length: 14 amino acids.

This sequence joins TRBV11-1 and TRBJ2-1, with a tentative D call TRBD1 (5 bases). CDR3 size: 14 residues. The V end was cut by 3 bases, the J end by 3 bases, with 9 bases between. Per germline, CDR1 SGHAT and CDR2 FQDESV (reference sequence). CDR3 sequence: CASSFQGSYNEQFF. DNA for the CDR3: TGTGCCAGCAGCTTCCAGGGAAGCTACAATGAGCAGTTCTTC.

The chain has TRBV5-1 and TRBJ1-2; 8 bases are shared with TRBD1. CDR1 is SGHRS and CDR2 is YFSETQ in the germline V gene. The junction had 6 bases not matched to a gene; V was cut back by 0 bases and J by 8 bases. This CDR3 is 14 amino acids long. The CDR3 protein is CASSLGGQGGGYTF. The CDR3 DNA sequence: TGCGCCAGCAGCTTGGGCGGACAGGGCGGCGGCTACACCTTC.

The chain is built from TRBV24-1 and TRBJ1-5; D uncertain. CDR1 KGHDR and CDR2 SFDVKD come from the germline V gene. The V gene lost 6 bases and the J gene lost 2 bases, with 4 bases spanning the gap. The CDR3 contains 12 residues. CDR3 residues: CATSSRNQPQHF. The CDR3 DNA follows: TGTGCCACCAGTTCTCGCAATCAGCCCCAGCATTTT.

CDR3 amino acids: CASSPQNRGNSPLHF. The CDR3, as DNA: TGTGCCAGCTCACCACAAAACAGGGGGAATTCACCCCTCCACTTT. This chain uses TRBV18 with TRBJ1-6, with 8 bases lining up with TRBD1. This CDR3 has 15 amino acids. The V segment lost 1 base and the J segment 7 bases; nucleotides outside the gene matches: 3. Germline V lookup: CDR1 KGHSH, CDR2 LQKENI.